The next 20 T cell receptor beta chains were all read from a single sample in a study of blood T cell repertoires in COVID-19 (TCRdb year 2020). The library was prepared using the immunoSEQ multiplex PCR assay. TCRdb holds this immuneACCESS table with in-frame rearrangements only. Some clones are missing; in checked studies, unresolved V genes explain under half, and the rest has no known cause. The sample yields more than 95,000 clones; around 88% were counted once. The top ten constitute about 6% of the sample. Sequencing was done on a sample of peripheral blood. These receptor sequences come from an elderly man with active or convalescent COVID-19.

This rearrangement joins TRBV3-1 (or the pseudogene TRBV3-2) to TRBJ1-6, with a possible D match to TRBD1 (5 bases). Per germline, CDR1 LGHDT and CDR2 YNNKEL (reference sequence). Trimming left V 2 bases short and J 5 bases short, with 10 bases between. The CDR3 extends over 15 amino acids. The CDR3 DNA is TGTGCCAGCAGCCAACGCCAGGGTGATAATTCACCCCTCCACTTT. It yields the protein CASSQRQGDNSPLHF.

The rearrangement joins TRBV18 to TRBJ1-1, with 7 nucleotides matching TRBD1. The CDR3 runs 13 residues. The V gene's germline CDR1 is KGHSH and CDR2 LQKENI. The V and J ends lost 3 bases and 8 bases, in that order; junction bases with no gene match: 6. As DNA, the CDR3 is TGTGCCAGCTCACCGCCGGACAGGTCGGAAGCTTTCTTT. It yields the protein CASSPPDRSEAFF.

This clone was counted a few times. CDR3 sequence (DNA): TGTGCCATCAGTGAGTCGGGGGGTCCTTCACCCCTCCACTTT. This encodes CAISESGGPSPLHF. The chain combines TRBV10-3 with TRBJ1-6, with D possibly TRBD1 on 5 matching bases. The CDR3 covers 14 residues. In germline, CDR1 is ENHRY, CDR2 SYGVKD. Trimming cost V 0 bases and J 9 bases, with 9 bases left between them.

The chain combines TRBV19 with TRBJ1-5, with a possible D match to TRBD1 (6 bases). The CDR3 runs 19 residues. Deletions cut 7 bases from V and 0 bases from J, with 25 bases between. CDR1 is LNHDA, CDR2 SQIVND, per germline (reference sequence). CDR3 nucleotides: TGTGCCAGTACCGACCCGGGCAGGGGACGGTGGGGTAGCAATCAGCCCCAGCATTTT. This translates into CASTDPGRGRWGSNQPQHF.

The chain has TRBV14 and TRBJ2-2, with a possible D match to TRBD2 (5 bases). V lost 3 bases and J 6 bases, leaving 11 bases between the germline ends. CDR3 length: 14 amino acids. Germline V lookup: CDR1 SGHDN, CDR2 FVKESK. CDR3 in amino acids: CASSHRSGSGELFF. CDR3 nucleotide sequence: TGTGCCAGCAGCCACCGCTCGGGGTCCGGGGAGCTGTTTTTT. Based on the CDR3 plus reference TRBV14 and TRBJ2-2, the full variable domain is EAGVTQFPSHSVIEKGQTVTLRCDPISGHDNLYWYRRVMGKEIKFLLHFVKESKQDESGMPNNRFLAERTGGTYSTLKVQPAELEDSGVYFCASSHRSGSGELFFGEGSRLTVL.

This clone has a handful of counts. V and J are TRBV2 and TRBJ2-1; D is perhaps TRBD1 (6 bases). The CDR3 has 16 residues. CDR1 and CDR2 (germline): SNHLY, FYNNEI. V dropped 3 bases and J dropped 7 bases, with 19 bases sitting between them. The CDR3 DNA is TGTGCCAGCAGTGACCGTCTGGGCAGGGACAAAAATGAGCAGTTCTTC. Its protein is CASSDRLGRDKNEQFF.

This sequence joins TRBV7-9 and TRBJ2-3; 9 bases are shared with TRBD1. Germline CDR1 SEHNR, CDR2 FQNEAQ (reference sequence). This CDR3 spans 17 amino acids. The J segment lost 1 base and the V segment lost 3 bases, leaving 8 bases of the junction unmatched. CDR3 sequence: CASSFQDRGERTDTQYF. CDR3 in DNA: TGTGCCAGCAGCTTTCAGGACAGGGGCGAACGCACAGATACGCAGTATTTT. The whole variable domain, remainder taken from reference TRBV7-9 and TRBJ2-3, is DTGVSQNPRHKITKRGQNVTFRCDPISEHNRLYWYRQTLGQGPEFLTYFQNEAQLEKSRLLSDRFSAERPKGSFSTLEIQRTEQGDSAMYLCASSFQDRGERTDTQYFGPGTRLTVL.

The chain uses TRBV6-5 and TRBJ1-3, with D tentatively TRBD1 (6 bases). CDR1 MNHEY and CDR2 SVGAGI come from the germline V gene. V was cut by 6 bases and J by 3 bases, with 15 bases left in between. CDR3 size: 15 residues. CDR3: CASSRAGGSGNTIYF. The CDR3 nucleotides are TGTGCCAGCAGCCGGGCGGGGGGCAGTGGAAACACCATATATTTT.

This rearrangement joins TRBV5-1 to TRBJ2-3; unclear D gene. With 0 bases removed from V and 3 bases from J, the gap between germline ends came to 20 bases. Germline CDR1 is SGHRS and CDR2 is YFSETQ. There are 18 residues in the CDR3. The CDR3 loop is CASSLAGSAGPRTDTQYF. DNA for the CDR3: TGCGCCAGCAGCTTGGCTGGGTCCGCTGGCCCGAGGACAGATACGCAGTATTTT.

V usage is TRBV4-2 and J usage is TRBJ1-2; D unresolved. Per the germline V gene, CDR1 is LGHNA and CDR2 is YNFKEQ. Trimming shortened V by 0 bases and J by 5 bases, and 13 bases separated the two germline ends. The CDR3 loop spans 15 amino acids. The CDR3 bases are TGTGCCAGCAGCCAAGATCGGGTGTTCCTTTATGGCTACACCTTC. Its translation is CASSQDRVFLYGYTF.

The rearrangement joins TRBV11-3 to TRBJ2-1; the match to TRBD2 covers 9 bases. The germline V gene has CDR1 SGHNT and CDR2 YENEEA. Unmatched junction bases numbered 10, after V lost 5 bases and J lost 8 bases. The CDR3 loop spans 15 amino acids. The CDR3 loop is CASSPRGGGAYEQFF. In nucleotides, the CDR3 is TGTGCCAGCAGCCCCCGAGGCGGGGGGGCGTATGAGCAGTTCTTC.

This CDR3 is CASSIGSQGSYEQYF. Here the CDR3 DNA reads TGTGCCAGTAGTATAGGAAGCCAGGGGAGCTACGAGCAGTACTTC. The gene calls are TRBV19 and TRBJ2-7; tentatively, D is TRBD1 (6 bases). This CDR3 is 15 amino acids long. With 1 base removed from V and 3 bases from J, the gap between germline ends came to 13 bases. CDR1 is LNHDA, CDR2 SQIVND, per germline (reference sequence).

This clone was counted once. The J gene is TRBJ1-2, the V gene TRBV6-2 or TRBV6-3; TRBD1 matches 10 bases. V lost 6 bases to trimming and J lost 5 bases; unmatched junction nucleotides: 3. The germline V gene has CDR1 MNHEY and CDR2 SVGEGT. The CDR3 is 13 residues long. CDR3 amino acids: CASSRDRGYGYTF. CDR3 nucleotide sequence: TGTGCCAGCAGCCGGGACAGGGGATATGGCTACACCTTC.

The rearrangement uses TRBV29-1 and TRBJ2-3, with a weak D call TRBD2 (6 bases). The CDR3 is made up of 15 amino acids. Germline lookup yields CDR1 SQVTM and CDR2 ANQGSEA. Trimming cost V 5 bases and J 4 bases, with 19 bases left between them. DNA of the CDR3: TGCAGCGTTTCCATGACTAGTGATGTCGCAGATACGCAGTATTTT. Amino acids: CSVSMTSDVADTQYF.

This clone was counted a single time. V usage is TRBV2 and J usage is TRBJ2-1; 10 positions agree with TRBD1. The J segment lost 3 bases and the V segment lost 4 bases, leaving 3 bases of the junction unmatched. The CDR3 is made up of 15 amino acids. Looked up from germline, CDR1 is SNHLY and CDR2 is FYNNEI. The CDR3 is CASSADRGNYNEQFF. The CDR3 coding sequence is TGTGCCAGCAGTGCGGACAGGGGGAACTACAATGAGCAGTTCTTC.

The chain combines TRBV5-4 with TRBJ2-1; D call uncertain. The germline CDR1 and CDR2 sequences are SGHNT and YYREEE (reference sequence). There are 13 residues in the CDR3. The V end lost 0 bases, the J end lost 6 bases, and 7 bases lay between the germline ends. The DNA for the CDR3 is TGTGCCAGCAGCTTGGATTACAGCAATGAGCAGTTCTTC. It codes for CASSLDYSNEQFF.

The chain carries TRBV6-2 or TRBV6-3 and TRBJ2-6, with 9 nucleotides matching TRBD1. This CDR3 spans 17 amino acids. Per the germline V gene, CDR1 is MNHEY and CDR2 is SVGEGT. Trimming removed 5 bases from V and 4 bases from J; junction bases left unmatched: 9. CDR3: CASSGPGQGSGANVLTF. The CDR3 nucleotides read TGTGCCAGCAGTGGGCCGGGACAGGGTTCCGGGGCCAACGTCCTGACTTTC.

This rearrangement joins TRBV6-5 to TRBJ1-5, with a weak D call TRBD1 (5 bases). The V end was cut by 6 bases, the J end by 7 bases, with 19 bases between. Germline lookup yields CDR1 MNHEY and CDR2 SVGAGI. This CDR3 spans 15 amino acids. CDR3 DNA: TGTGCCAGCAGCCGTACTGGGGGGGTTCGGCAGCCCCAGCATTTT. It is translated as CASSRTGGVRQPQHF.

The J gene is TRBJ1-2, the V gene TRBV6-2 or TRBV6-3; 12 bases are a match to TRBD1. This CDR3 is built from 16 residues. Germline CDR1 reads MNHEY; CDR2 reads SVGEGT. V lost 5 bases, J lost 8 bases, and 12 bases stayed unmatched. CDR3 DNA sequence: TGTGCCAGCAGTCCCCCGGGACAGGGGGCTCGAGACGGCTACACCTTC. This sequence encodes CASSPPGQGARDGYTF.

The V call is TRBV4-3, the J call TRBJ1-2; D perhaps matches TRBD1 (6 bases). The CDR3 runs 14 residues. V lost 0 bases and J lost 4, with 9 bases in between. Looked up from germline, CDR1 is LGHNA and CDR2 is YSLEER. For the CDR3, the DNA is TGCGCCAGCAGCCAAGAACAGGGCCCCTATGGCTACACCTTC. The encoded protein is CASSQEQGPYGYTF.